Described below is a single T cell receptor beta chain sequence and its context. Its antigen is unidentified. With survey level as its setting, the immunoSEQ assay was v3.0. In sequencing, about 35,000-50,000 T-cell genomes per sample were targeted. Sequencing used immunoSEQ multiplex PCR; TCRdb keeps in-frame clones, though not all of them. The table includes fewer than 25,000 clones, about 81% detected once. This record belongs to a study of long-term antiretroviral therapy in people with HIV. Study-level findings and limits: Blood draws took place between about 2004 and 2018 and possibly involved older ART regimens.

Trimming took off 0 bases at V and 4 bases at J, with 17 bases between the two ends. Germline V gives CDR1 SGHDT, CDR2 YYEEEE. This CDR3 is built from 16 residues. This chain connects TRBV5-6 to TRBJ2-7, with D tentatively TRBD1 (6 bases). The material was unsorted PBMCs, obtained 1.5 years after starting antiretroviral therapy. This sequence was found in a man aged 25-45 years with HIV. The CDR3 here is CASSLEEWQGMYEQYF. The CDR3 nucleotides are TGTGCCAGCAGCTTGGAGGAATGGCAGGGGATGTACGAGCAGTACTTC.